The 18 T cell receptor beta chains reported below all come from one sample, sequenced in a study of CD8+ T cells in alopecia areata. Treatment of the sample: oral pan-JAK inhibitor, 5-10 mg twice daily. cDNA serving as the sequencing template came from extracted, reverse transcribed RNA. The table came from immunoSEQ multiplex PCR; TCRdb's copy has only in-frame clones and leaves some out. The table records 95,000 to 100,000 clones, roughly three fifths of them present only once. The sample consisted of CD8+ T cells sorted from blood, taken between weeks 55 and 65, from a patient treated with tofacitinib. The origin of the receptors is a human donor with alopecia areata.

The chain joins TRBV11-2 to TRBJ1-2, with 8 bases aligning to TRBD1. CDR3 length equals 15 residues. CDR1 is SGHAT, CDR2 FQNNGV, per germline. The V and J ends lost 4 bases and 3 bases, in that order; junction bases with no gene match: 7. The CDR3 region is CASSWRSGGDYGYTF. The CDR3 bases are TGTGCCAGCAGCTGGCGCTCAGGGGGCGACTATGGCTACACCTTC.

The V gene is TRBV15, the J gene TRBJ2-5; either TRBD1 or TRBD2 may fit D (5 bases each). The CDR3 runs to 16 residues. V was shortened by 1 base and J by 4 bases, with 16 bases between the two germline ends. CDR1 is LNHNV, CDR2 YYDKDF, per germline (reference sequence). CDR3 residues: CATSRGDRGNGETQYF. The DNA for the CDR3 is TGTGCCACCAGCAGAGGGGACCGAGGTAACGGAGAGACCCAGTACTTC.

This chain joins TRBV27 and TRBJ2-3; TRBD2 aligns across 8 bases. CDR1 and CDR2 from the germline V gene are MNHEY and SMNVEV (reference sequence). Trimming removed 6 bases from V and 4 bases from J; junction bases left unmatched: 18. This CDR3 comprises 18 residues. CDR3 protein: CASSLPGLAGQRADTQYF. Here the CDR3 DNA reads TGTGCCAGCAGCCTCCCGGGTCTAGCGGGCCAAAGGGCAGATACGCAGTATTTT.

The genes are TRBV10-3 and TRBJ2-7; 11 bases match TRBD1. The V segment lost 6 bases and the J segment 0 bases; nucleotides outside the gene matches: 4. There are 15 residues in the CDR3. Germline values: CDR1 ENHRY, CDR2 SYGVKD. In nucleotides, the CDR3 is TGTGCCATCAGGGAAGGGACAGGGGGCTCCTACGAGCAGTACTTC. It yields the protein CAIREGTGGSYEQYF.

The chain has TRBV19 and TRBJ1-5; TRBD1 might be the D (5 bases). This CDR3 comprises 13 residues. The ends were cut back, 10 bases at V and 4 bases at J, with 14 bases in the middle. Germline CDR1 is LNHDA and CDR2 is SQIVND (reference sequence). The DNA of the CDR3 is TGTGCCACTGCGACAGACCAAAATCAGCCCCAGCATTTT. Translating gives CATATDQNQPQHF. The full variable domain, its missing parts supplied by reference TRBV19 and TRBJ1-5, is DGGITQSPKYLFRKEGQNVTLSCEQNLNHDAMYWYRQDPGQGLRLIYYSQIVNDFQKGDIAEGYSVSREKKESFPLTVTSAQKNPTAFYLCATATDQNQPQHFGDGTRLSIL.

The chain combines TRBV2 with TRBJ2-4; D gene unclear. V was cut by 3 bases and J by 0 bases, with 6 bases left in between. Germline lookup yields CDR1 SNHLY and CDR2 FYNNEI. CDR3 size: 14 residues. The CDR3 sequence: CASSELGAKNIQYF. CDR3 DNA: TGTGCCAGCAGTGAGCTGGGAGCCAAAAACATTCAGTACTTC.

The chain links TRBV11-2 to TRBJ2-1; no clear D. CDR1 and CDR2 from the germline V gene are SGHAT and FQNNGV. The CDR3 has 15 amino acids. With 0 bases removed from V and 2 bases from J, the gap between germline ends came to 8 bases. CDR3 coding DNA: TGTGCCAGCAGCTTAGACCGAAGCACCTACAATGAGCAGTTCTTC. It translates to CASSLDRSTYNEQFF.

CDR3 amino acids: CAWSGGFELTYEQYF. CDR3 DNA: TGTGCCTGGAGTGGGGGGTTTGAGTTGACCTACGAGCAGTACTTC. The chain couples TRBV30 to TRBJ2-7; D may correspond to TRBD1 or TRBD2 (5 bases each). The CDR3 is 15 amino acids. The V end was cut by 1 base, the J end by 2 bases, with 15 bases between. Germline CDR1 reads GTSNPN; CDR2 reads SVGIG (reference sequence).

This clone was detected only a few times. This rearrangement joins TRBV29-1 to TRBJ2-3, with no clear D. The length of the CDR3 is 12 residues. The V and J ends lost 8 bases and 0 bases respectively, with 9 bases between them. The germline V gene encodes CDR1 SQVTM and CDR2 ANQGSEA. The CDR3 protein is CSTTESTDTQYF. The CDR3 DNA reads as TGCAGCACCACGGAGAGCACAGATACGCAGTATTTT.

The sample holds a few counts of this clone. This chain's CDR3 is CAWSRVTEAFF. The DNA for the CDR3 is TGTGCCTGGAGCAGGGTAACTGAAGCTTTCTTT. The chain recombines TRBV30 with TRBJ1-1; possible D gene TRBD1, 5 bases. Germline CDR1 and CDR2: GTSNPN and SVGIG (reference sequence). The CDR3 is 11 amino acids. Deletions cut 3 bases from V and 5 bases from J, with 7 bases between.

This clone was detected only once. V usage is TRBV9 and J usage is TRBJ2-2; D is possibly TRBD1 (5 bases). Germline V gene lookup returns CDR1 SGDLS and CDR2 YYNGEE. Trimming left V 6 bases short and J 0 bases short, with 9 bases between. The CDR3 is 14 residues long. The CDR3 protein is CASKGQANTGELFF. The CDR3 region has the DNA TGTGCCAGCAAGGGGCAAGCGAACACCGGGGAGCTGTTTTTT.

The J gene is TRBJ2-1, the V gene TRBV29-1; D is unresolved. The germline V gene has CDR1 SQVTM and CDR2 ANQGSEA. The CDR3 is 12 amino acids. With 4 bases removed from V and 6 bases from J, the gap between germline ends came to 10 bases. The CDR3 reads CSVVELSNEQFF. The CDR3 nucleotides are TGCAGCGTTGTTGAACTCTCCAATGAGCAGTTCTTC.

The J gene is TRBJ1-6, the V gene TRBV14; D is unresolved. This CDR3 is built from 15 residues. The V end was cut by 4 bases, the J end by 7 bases, with 14 bases between. Germline V CDR1 and CDR2: SGHDN, FVKESK. The CDR3 protein is CASSPHAASNSPLHF. DNA for the CDR3: TGTGCCAGCAGCCCCCATGCAGCATCCAATTCACCCCTCCACTTT.

The chain carries TRBV9 and TRBJ2-3, with D perhaps TRBD1 (5 bases). V was trimmed by 4 bases and J by 3 bases, leaving 12 bases between them. This CDR3 has 14 amino acids. Germline CDR1 and CDR2: SGDLS and YYNGEE. Here the CDR3 DNA reads TGTGCCAGCAGCCCCTGGGGCGGAACAGATACGCAGTATTTT. Translation gives CASSPWGGTDTQYF.

The CDR3 here is CASSRSSPGQGNTGELFF. CDR3 nucleotide sequence: TGCGCCAGCAGCCGCTCTTCACCGGGACAGGGGAACACCGGGGAGCTGTTTTTT. The chain links TRBV4-1 to TRBJ2-2, with 9 bases identical to TRBD1. Germline CDR1 MGHRA, CDR2 YSYEKL. J was trimmed by 1 base and V by 4 bases; bases with no gene match: 10. The CDR3 is made up of 18 amino acids.

This clone was counted a few times. The rearrangement uses TRBV7-3 and TRBJ1-1; TRBD1 matches at 7 bases. Germline CDR1 SGHTA, CDR2 FQGTGA. This CDR3 region has 14 residues. Trimming cost V 5 bases and J 1 base; bases outside gene matches: 4. CDR3 residues: CASSQGGENTEAFF. The CDR3 DNA reads TGTGCCAGCAGCCAAGGGGGCGAGAACACTGAAGCTTTCTTT.

With respect to this clone: The same CDR3 can be traced to other DNA sequences in this sample. The chain recombines TRBV13 with TRBJ2-7; D gene uncertain. Germline CDR1 reads PRHDT; CDR2 reads FYEKMQ (reference sequence). The CDR3 loop spans 12 amino acids. Trimming stripped 0 bases from V and 7 bases from J, with 7 bases between. The CDR3 region has the DNA TGTGCCAGCAGCTTAGGACGAGGAGAGCAGTACTTC. This gives the protein CASSLGRGEQYF.

CDR3 sequence: CASSVGQRGYEQYF. CDR3 nucleotides: TGTGCCAGCAGCGTAGGGCAGAGGGGCTACGAGCAGTACTTC. This sequence joins TRBV9 and TRBJ2-7; D tentatively reads TRBD1 or TRBD2 (5 bases each). CDR1 is SGDLS, CDR2 YYNGEE, per germline. The CDR3 extends over 14 amino acids. V dropped 0 bases and J dropped 3 bases, with 10 bases sitting between them.